The T cell receptor beta chain under discussion was sequenced for a study of T cell responses to AZD1222 COVID-19 vaccine. This clone has just one count. Its antigen is undetermined. V gave up 7 bases and J gave up 2 bases; unmatched junction bases: 13. This CDR3 comprises 18 residues. The germline CDR1 and CDR2 sequences are LGHDT and YNNKEL (reference sequence). Overall study findings and caveats: Spike-specific TCR breadth and depth both grew after two AZD1222 doses. Only after the peak T cell response were repertoires sampled. Among vaccine-associated CD4 TCRs, coverage spanned spike, with dominance at 160-218 and 743-854.

Produced via immunoSEQ multiplex PCR; TCRdb's table is partial and in-frame only. This sample yields roughly 120,000 clones, of which 85% to 90% are seen a single time; roughly a sixth belongs to the top ten. The TCR sequence derives from an adult who received the AZD1222 COVID-19 vaccine. The material was peripheral blood, obtained 28 days after the second AZD1222 dose. J is TRBJ2-6 and V is TRBV3-1 (or the pseudogene TRBV3-2); the match to TRBD2 covers 8 bases. As DNA, the CDR3 is TGTGCCAGCACCTCCTCGGGGGGGAGAAGACCTGGGGCCAACGTCCTGACTTTC. It is translated as CASTSSGGRRPGANVLTF.